One sample yielded the 27 T cell receptor beta chains listed below, sequenced in a study of CD8+ T cells in alopecia areata. Following extraction, RNA underwent reverse transcription to cDNA, which served as the sequencing template. The repertoire was sequenced with immunoSEQ multiplex PCR; TCRdb's copy has only in-frame clones and lacks some. The sample has some 200,000 clones; roughly two fifths are singletons. Treatment defined: oral pan-JAK inhibitor, 5-10 mg twice daily. The sample was CD4+ T cells sorted from blood, taken at approximately week 37, from a patient treated with tofacitinib. The source is a human donor with alopecia areata.

The V and J genes are TRBV6-5 and TRBJ2-1; the D gene is possibly TRBD2 (5 bases). Germline assignment: CDR1 MNHEY and CDR2 SVGAGI. The CDR3 runs to 14 residues. Trimming shortened V by 7 bases and J by 5 bases, and 15 bases separated the two germline ends. CDR3 DNA sequence: TGTGCCAGCACCCTACTAGGAGCAGACAATGAGCAGTTCTTC. Protein product: CASTLLGADNEQFF.

This clone was seen only a few times. The chain links TRBV11-1 to TRBJ2-5; D remains unclear. The germline V gene encodes CDR1 SGHAT and CDR2 FQDESV (reference sequence). The CDR3 is 14 residues long. Trimming cost V 5 bases and J 7 bases, with 17 bases left between them. For the CDR3, the DNA is TGTGCCAGCAGCCAGACACTGGGCTTGGGGACCCAGTACTTC. It is translated as CASSQTLGLGTQYF.

This clone has only a few counts. The chain employs TRBV7-2 and TRBJ2-7, with 8 positions matching TRBD1. The CDR3 spans 14 residues. The ends lost 4 bases at V and 4 bases at J; junction bases unmatched: 6. Germline values: CDR1 SGHTA, CDR2 FQGNSA. CDR3 amino acids: CASSSSDRAYEQYF. The CDR3 nucleotides read TGTGCCAGCAGCTCCTCGGACAGGGCATACGAGCAGTACTTC. The variable domain in full, completed from reference TRBV7-2 and TRBJ2-7, reads GAGVSQSPSNKVTEKGKDVELRCDPISGHTALYWYRQSLGQGLEFLIYFQGNSAPDKSGLPSDRFSAERTGGSVSTLTIQRTQQEDSAVYLCASSSSDRAYEQYFGPGTRLTVT.

The J gene is TRBJ1-4, the V gene TRBV6-1, with 9 bases matching TRBD1. Trimming took 6 bases from V and 8 from J; bases not matched to a gene: 4. Per the germline V gene, CDR1 is MNHNS and CDR2 is SASEGT. The CDR3 has 13 amino acids. CDR3 loop: CASRQGAREKLFF. CDR3 DNA sequence: TGTGCCAGCAGACAGGGGGCAAGGGAAAAACTGTTTTTT.

Comment on this clone: Since a much larger clone is just one base distant, this may be a read error. This CDR3 is also generated by other DNA sequences in the sample. This rearrangement joins TRBV7-2 to TRBJ1-1; D ambiguous. CDR1 and CDR2 (germline): SGHTA, FQGNSA. The CDR3 consists of 13 residues. The CDR3 nucleotides read TGCGCCAGCTCGGCGGGTAGGAACACTGAAGCTTTCTTT. Encoded protein: CASSAGRNTEAFF.

This clone appeared a few times. The gene calls are TRBV27 and TRBJ2-5, with D possibly TRBD1 on 5 matching bases. This CDR3 contains 15 residues. V was cut by 3 bases and J by 1 base, with 12 bases left in between. The V gene's germline CDR1 is MNHEY and CDR2 SMNVEV (reference sequence). The CDR3 protein is CASSLAGLVQETQYF. The CDR3 DNA reads as TGTGCCAGCAGTTTGGCAGGGTTGGTCCAAGAGACCCAGTACTTC.

This clone was counted a few times. The chain's CDR3 is CASSLPQSYEQYF. The CDR3, as DNA: TGTGCCAGCAGCCTCCCTCAGTCCTACGAGCAGTACTTC. The chain uses TRBV6-6 and TRBJ2-7, with no clear D. Trimming stripped 6 bases from V and 1 base from J, with 10 bases between. The CDR3 loop spans 13 amino acids. The germline V gene has CDR1 MNHNY and CDR2 SVGAGI (reference sequence).

The CDR3 reads CASSITARNSYEQYF. DNA for the CDR3: TGTGCCAGTAGTATAACGGCCAGGAACTCCTACGAGCAGTACTTC. The chain employs TRBV19 and TRBJ2-7; D is unresolved. The CDR3 has 15 amino acids. Trimming removed 2 bases at V and 0 bases at J, with 11 bases between. Per germline, CDR1 LNHDA and CDR2 SQIVND (reference sequence).

J is TRBJ1-2 and V is TRBV30; no firm D call. The germline CDR1 and CDR2 sequences are GTSNPN and SVGIG (reference sequence). This CDR3 is built from 14 residues. The V and J ends lost 5 bases and 8 bases respectively, with 21 bases between them. CDR3 nucleotide sequence: TGTGCCTGGGACCTTACCCTCACAGCGGGGGGCTACACCTTC. It specifies CAWDLTLTAGGYTF. Drawing the rest from reference TRBV30 and TRBJ1-2, the complete variable domain is SQTIHQWPATLVQPVGSPLSLECTVEGTSNPNLYWYRQAAGRGLQLLFYSVGIGQISSEVPQNLSASRPQDRQFILSSKKLLLSDSGFYLCAWDLTLTAGGYTFGSGTRLTVV.

The V call is TRBV11-1, the J call TRBJ2-3, with 10 positions matching TRBD2. The CDR3 contains 15 residues. CDR1 SGHAT and CDR2 FQDESV come from the germline V gene (reference sequence). V lost 0 bases to trimming and J lost 7 bases; unmatched junction nucleotides: 4. The CDR3 coding sequence is TGTGCCAGCAGCTTAGCGCTAGCGGGAGTGCATACGCAGTATTTT. This codes for CASSLALAGVHTQYF.

The rearrangement joins TRBV30 to TRBJ1-1; no clear D gene. Trimming cost V 3 bases and J 4 bases, with 6 bases left between them. This CDR3 spans 11 amino acids. The V gene's germline CDR1 is GTSNPN and CDR2 SVGIG (reference sequence). This CDR3 reads CAWRFITEAFF. The CDR3, as DNA: TGTGCCTGGAGATTCATCACTGAAGCTTTCTTT.

The rearrangement uses TRBV28 and TRBJ1-1, with 8 positions matching TRBD1. In germline, CDR1 is MDHEN, CDR2 SYDVKM. Germline trimming cut 4 bases from V and 1 base from J; bases unmatched to any gene: 2. The CDR3 sequence is 14 residues long. CDR3 protein: CASSSGGSNTEAFF. The CDR3 bases are TGTGCCAGCAGTTCAGGGGGCTCGAACACTGAAGCTTTCTTT.

The rearrangement links TRBV2 to TRBJ2-1; 7 nucleotides align to TRBD2. After removal of 10 bases from V and 7 bases from J, the junction contained 7 bases not matched to a gene. CDR1 is SNHLY and CDR2 is FYNNEI in the germline V gene. This CDR3 comprises 12 residues. The CDR3 is CAKGAGVNEQFF. The CDR3 nucleotides are TGTGCCAAAGGGGCGGGAGTGAATGAGCAGTTCTTC.

The V and J genes are TRBV29-1 and TRBJ2-7; D is tentatively TRBD1 or TRBD2 (5 bases each). CDR3 length equals 16 residues. Germline V lookup: CDR1 SQVTM, CDR2 ANQGSEA. V shed 0 bases and J shed 6 bases, with 21 bases lying between them. In DNA form, the CDR3 reads TGCAGCGTTGAAGAGATTATAACCACTAAGGGGAGCGAGCAGTACTTC. Its translation: CSVEEIITTKGSEQYF.

The chain uses TRBV2 and TRBJ2-7; 9 bases line up with TRBD2. Germline V gives CDR1 SNHLY, CDR2 FYNNEI. The CDR3 is 13 amino acids. V lost 8 bases to trimming and J lost 7 bases; unmatched junction nucleotides: 9. The chain's CDR3 is CASGASGAGEQYF. The DNA for the CDR3 is TGTGCCAGCGGCGCTAGCGGGGCGGGGGAGCAGTACTTC.

This clone came up a few times. CDR3: CSLRGLAGRTDTQYF. The DNA of the CDR3 is TGCAGCCTCCGCGGACTAGCGGGACGCACAGATACGCAGTATTTT. The chain is built from TRBV29-1 and TRBJ2-3; 12 bases fit TRBD2. The CDR3 has 15 amino acids. CDR1 and CDR2 (germline): SQVTM, ANQGSEA. V shed 8 bases, J shed 1 base, and the junction held 7 bases outside the gene matches.

This clone was counted a single time. The chain employs TRBV5-1 and TRBJ2-1; TRBD2 matches 10 bases. The CDR3 runs to 14 residues. Unmatched junction bases numbered 9, after V lost 4 bases and J lost 11 bases. Germline-derived CDR1 and CDR2 are SGHRS and YFSETQ. CDR3 DNA sequence: TGCGCCAGCAGCCCAGACAGTACTAGCGGGAAGCAGTTCTTC. It is translated as CASSPDSTSGKQFF. Full variable domain (outside the CDR3, taken from reference TRBV5-1 and TRBJ2-1): KAGVTQTPRYLIKTRGQQVTLSCSPISGHRSVSWYQQTPGQGLQFLFEYFSETQRNKGNFPGRFSGRQFSNSRSEMNVSTLELGDSALYLCASSPDSTSGKQFFGPGTRLTVL.

This chain connects TRBV29-1 to TRBJ2-1; 9 bases are shared with TRBD2. Trimming at V came to 3 bases and at J to 8 bases, leaving 8 bases not matched to a gene. This CDR3 has 14 residues. From germline, CDR1 is SQVTM and CDR2 ANQGSEA. The CDR3 DNA follows: TGCAGCGTTGACAGCGGGAGGACGTTTTATGAGCAGTTCTTC. Protein: CSVDSGRTFYEQFF.

V gene TRBV7-9 combines with J gene TRBJ1-1; no definite D call. V was cut by 11 bases and J by 5 bases, with 18 bases left in between. The CDR3 length is 13 residues. Germline assignment: CDR1 SEHNR and CDR2 FQNEAQ (reference sequence). The DNA for the CDR3 is TGTGCCGCCGGTGCACCGGGTGGAACTGAAGCTTTCTTT. This translates into CAAGAPGGTEAFF. Together with reference TRBV7-9 and TRBJ1-1, the CDR3 gives the full variable domain: DTGVSQNPRHKITKRGQNVTFRCDPISEHNRLYWYRQTLGQGPEFLTYFQNEAQLEKSRLLSDRFSAERPKGSFSTLEIQRTEQGDSAMYLCAAGAPGGTEAFFGQGTRLTVV.

This clone was detected only a few times. J is TRBJ2-2 and V is TRBV29-1; D perhaps matches TRBD2 (6 bases). The germline V gene encodes CDR1 SQVTM and CDR2 ANQGSEA. This CDR3 region has 15 residues. The V and J ends lost 6 bases and 0 bases respectively, with 14 bases between them. The CDR3, as DNA: TGCAGCGTCGCTACGGGACTGTCGAACACCGGGGAGCTGTTTTTT. This codes for CSVATGLSNTGELFF.

This clone was seen a few times. The chain employs TRBV27 and TRBJ2-7; D possibly corresponds to TRBD2 (5 bases). The ends were cut back, 3 bases at V and 0 bases at J, with 18 bases in the middle. This CDR3 has 17 amino acids. CDR1 and CDR2 (germline): MNHEY, SMNVEV (reference sequence). CDR3 nucleotides: TGTGCCAGCAGTTTTAGGAGGACGACCCGGAGCTCCTACGAGCAGTACTTC. Translating gives CASSFRRTTRSSYEQYF.

The rearrangement joins TRBV4-2 to TRBJ2-7; 8 bases agree with TRBD2. This CDR3 region has 15 residues. Germline V gene data show CDR1 as LGHNA and CDR2 as YNFKEQ. Losses at the gene ends were 4 bases for V and 4 bases for J; bases not matched to a gene: 9. CDR3 coding DNA: TGTGCCAGCAGCCCTTCAGCGGGAGCCGTTTACGAGCAGTACTTC. This gives the protein CASSPSAGAVYEQYF.

V and J are TRBV30 and TRBJ1-2; 10 bases match TRBD1. This CDR3 is built from 14 residues. The germline V gene has CDR1 GTSNPN and CDR2 SVGIG (reference sequence). V shed 0 bases, J shed 10 bases, and the junction held 8 bases outside the gene matches. DNA of the CDR3: TGTGCCTGGAGTGTACGGGGACAGGGGCCCTCCTACACCTTC. Encoded protein: CAWSVRGQGPSYTF.

The gene calls are TRBV7-8 and TRBJ2-6, with no clear D. V was cut by 2 bases and J by 4 bases, with 6 bases left in between. Per the germline V gene, CDR1 is SGHVS and CDR2 is FQNEAQ. The CDR3 is 14 amino acids. Written as DNA, the CDR3 is TGTGCCAGCAGCTTACGGCCCGGGGCCAACGTCCTGACTTTC. It specifies CASSLRPGANVLTF.

The V call is TRBV6-5, the J call TRBJ1-1; the D is unclear. The germline gives CDR1 MNHEY, CDR2 SVGAGI. The CDR3 sequence is 11 residues long. The germline V and J ends were trimmed by 4 bases and 5 bases, with 5 bases remaining between them. CDR3 bases: TGTGCCAGCAGTTTCGGGACTGAAGCTTTCTTT. Protein: CASSFGTEAFF.

The V gene is TRBV27, the J gene TRBJ2-1; 9 bases are a match to TRBD2. Losses at the gene ends were 5 bases for V and 10 bases for J; bases not matched to a gene: 9. Germline V gives CDR1 MNHEY, CDR2 SMNVEV (reference sequence). This CDR3 is built from 14 residues. The CDR3 nucleotides read TGTGCCAGCAGTCTTGGCGGGAGGGCCGGGGAGCAGTTCTTC. It yields the protein CASSLGGRAGEQFF.

The chain employs TRBV7-9 and TRBJ2-3; 7 nucleotides match TRBD1. V lost 2 bases and J lost 1; bases outside the gene matches: 3. Per germline, CDR1 SEHNR and CDR2 FQNEAQ (reference sequence). The CDR3 totals 15 residues. The CDR3 is CASSLRQGGTDTQYF. CDR3 nucleotide sequence: TGTGCCAGCAGCTTAAGACAGGGTGGCACAGATACGCAGTATTTT. Full variable domain (missing parts from reference TRBV7-9 and TRBJ2-3): DTGVSQNPRHKITKRGQNVTFRCDPISEHNRLYWYRQTLGQGPEFLTYFQNEAQLEKSRLLSDRFSAERPKGSFSTLEIQRTEQGDSAMYLCASSLRQGGTDTQYFGPGTRLTVL.